These T cell receptor beta chains were read from a single sample in a study of blood T cell repertoires in COVID-19. The data were produced by immunoSEQ multiplex PCR, yet TCRdb's version contains in-frame clones alone and is incomplete. The table has approximately 220,000 clones, about 90% seen once. The sequencing sample was made of peripheral blood. The receptor source for this set is a woman aged 50 to 60 with acute or convalescent COVID-19. Each CDR3 is given with its conserved first and last residue. Expanded clones get a size class; other rows say once, few or many, or leave the size out.

j_call v_call clone_size cdr3_aa
TRBJ1-2 TRBV9 few CASSPDSYGYTF
TRBJ2-7 TRBV4-3 . CASSQDHQGAYEQYF
TRBJ2-1 TRBV4-1 . CASSQGLADNEQFF
TRBJ1-4 TRBV2 . CASSADSVGEKLFF
TRBJ1-5 TRBV9 . CASSVEQVGQPQHF
TRBJ2-2 TRBV6-5 . CATLGQGVRTGELFF
TRBJ2-1 TRBV5-5 . CASSYQTSGGQNEQFF
TRBJ2-3 TRBV9 . CASTYLADTDTQYF
TRBJ1-3 TRBV24-1 . CATSDSGQRGNTIYF
TRBJ2-7 TRBV7-9 few CAGAGVNYEQYF
TRBJ2-7 TRBV11-3 . CASSLGGTESYEQYF
TRBJ2-3 TRBV13 . CASSPLTDRGADTQYF
TRBJ2-1 TRBV6-2/TRBV6-3 . CASSYVSGPVF
TRBJ2-2 TRBV27 . CASSLSVLAGVNGELFF
TRBJ1-1 TRBV10-3 . CAVTPGGQERWAFF
TRBJ2-5 TRBV7-2 . CASSLGGQQETQYF
TRBJ2-3 TRBV4-1 . CASSQGSGGDTDTQYF
TRBJ1-5 TRBV6-6 . CASSYGSGPGYQPQHF
TRBJ1-2 TRBV30 . CAWRGTGDGLGGYTF
TRBJ1-6 TRBV5-1 . CASCEGAHSPLHF
TRBJ1-1 TRBV12-3/TRBV12-4 once CASSLGQGEAFF
TRBJ2-7 TRBV6-5 . CASSYGRGNEQYF
TRBJ2-2 TRBV3-1/TRBV3-2 . CASSQGLAGGLNTGELFF
TRBJ2-7 TRBV9 . CASSVAPGQGGVQYF
TRBJ2-7 TRBV27 . CASSFLLSVGAGGSYEQYF
TRBJ2-7 TRBV6-2/TRBV6-3 . CASSYPRRDPAYEQYF
TRBJ1-3 TRBV11-3 . CASRQAEGNTIYF
TRBJ1-3 TRBV7-3 . CASSLNGRAGNTIYF
TRBJ1-5 TRBV19 . CASSTGGNQPQHF